Listed here is a single T cell receptor (beta chain). Its antigen remains undetermined. No base qualities exist here, and no much larger clone lies one base off it. The CDR1 and CDR2 encoded by the germline V gene are SGHRS and YFSETQ. At the junction V is shortened by 0 bases and J by 7 bases, with 5 bases in between. Its CDR3 holds 12 amino acids, cysteine through phenylalanine. Kept here is only the CDR3 DNA, which spans 36 bases and is read in frame from base 1. The entry originates in a study of cytomegalovirus exposure and HLA in healthy donors (dated by TCRdb to between 2016 and 2019). As for the study more broadly: A later analysis indicated that the 130 or so validation repertoires were generated on the platform also employed for the 650 to 850 repertoires of the first cohort. The aim of the study was to test whether cataloging public T cell receptors could identify signatures of past pathogen exposure. Along with the approximately 700-subject first cohort, a separate validation cohort of over a hundred different subjects was used. High-throughput TCR immunosequencing, statistical association of individual TCRs with disease status, and machine learning were combined to predict cytomegalovirus infection status. On the study overall, not on this receptor specifically: A few of the identified cytomegalovirus-associated TCR beta chains were confirmed in vitro to be specific for cytomegalovirus antigens. Most TCR sequences were seen in very few donors, while some public TCRs were found in many individuals. Cytomegalovirus status was reported to be diagnosed by the classifier with high specificity and sensitivity in both the original and validation cohorts. In a later analysis, TCRs clustered in the first cohort were found to also tend to co-occur in the approximately 110 validation repertoires, with approximately 94% of cluster scores above 0. A later analysis had no HLA typing for the validation cohort, so co-occurrence there was scored across all 110 or so repertoires. The study gave a list of 150 to 200 TCR beta chains associated with cytomegalovirus. The authors suggested that the approach could potentially be generalized to other disease states and immunological phenotypes.

Donors formed part of the validation cohort, which comprised 120 or so subjects and was distinct from the first cohort of 666 subjects. The library was generated by the immunoSEQ multiplex PCR assay. The study's processing was this. A statistical classification framework was developed to diagnose cytomegalovirus status using the catalog of TCR beta chain sequences. The immuneACCESS repertoire file appears here via TCRdb, limited to in-frame rearrangements. These files lack a portion of the clones; in checked studies, under half of the deficit traces to unresolved V genes, and the cause of the others is not known. V and J calls and clone size are as listed in that table; D and trimming were resolved from the DNA. The sample yields 150,000 to 200,000 clones; roughly 86% were counted once. The ten largest clones capture roughly 1.5% of the sample.

The receptor was isolated from a woman aged 18-29 years in good health and CMV-seronegative. The chain is encoded by TRBV5-1 joined to TRBJ2-1; the D gene remains uncertain. The sequenced sample consisted of PBMCs. The sequence in DNA is TGCGCCAGCAGCTTGGCTAGGAATGAGCAGTTCTTC. It translates to CASSLARNEQFF.